This record concerns one T cell receptor (beta chain) sequence. There are many counts of this clonotype. Its antigen remains unidentified. Base quality data are lacking; no much larger clone is found one base away. The sample's time point label, in plain terms: newly diagnosed GD, antithyroid drugs for less than 3 months. For both TCR sequencing and RNA sequencing, RNA was extracted from PBMCs in TRIzol. The diagnosis of Graves' disease followed American Thyroid Association guidelines. Patients for the study were recruited at an endocrinology department in Xi'an, China. From each patient, around 9 milliliters of peripheral blood was collected into an EDTA anticoagulant tube. PBMCs were isolated by Ficoll Paque Plus density gradient separation without further T cell sorting. An Agilent 2100 Bioanalyzer and agarose gel were used to assess RNA quality, and a NanoDrop 2000 was used to measure RNA concentration.

Receptor amplification or capture employed multiplex PCR. Instrument used: Illumina HiSeq 4000. iRepertoire HTBI primers and Arm-PCR amplification of CDR3 regions were used to construct TCR beta libraries. Gel purification was performed on PCR products prior to sequencing. In the original analysis: Gene usage analysis of CDR3 amino acid clonotypes relied on the roughly 60 TRBV and more than twelve TRBJ segments identified across samples. COPE and FqMerger were used to merge the filtered high-quality paired reads into contigs. BLAST was used to align contigs to the IMGT TRBV, TRBD and TRBJ reference genes, and CDR3 was defined following IMGT. Any clonotype with a frequency above 0.1% was counted as a highly expanded clone. Shannon entropy served as the measure of repertoire diversity, while the Gini coefficient captured V-J evenness. A clonotype found in more than one individual was treated as public. TCRdb handled the public reads itself, with Q25 trimming in fastp and clone calling in MiXCR, and kept productive beta chains. Entries that share a CDR3 protein sequence are merged under the most common genes and DNA. Here the V and J calls rest on TCRdb's processing, not on the authors' analysis. Counted in this sample were 520,000 or so distinct CDR3 sequences; approximately 12% of them appeared once. Clones ranked in the top ten supply roughly 9.3% of the sample.

This sample was included in a study of regulatory T cells in long-lasting Graves disease (dated by TCRdb to the early 2020s). Broadly, across the study: In the newly diagnosed Graves' disease group, patients had been taking antithyroid drugs for less than 3 months. Peripheral blood TCR sequencing and RNA sequencing compared persistent Graves' disease patients with newly diagnosed Graves' disease patients. The study was registered as a clinical trial and conducted in China. A total of 33 samples underwent TCR sequencing, from about 13 patients with persistent Graves' disease and 20 or so patients with newly diagnosed Graves' disease.

The germline V gene (reference sequence) yields SEHNR for CDR1 and FQNEAQ for CDR2. The CDR3 sequence holds 11 residues, the cysteine and phenylalanine included. The CDR3 DNA has 33 bases and is translated from base 1. The germline ends are 5 bases apart after V is trimmed by 5 bases and J by 4 bases. Study-wide conclusions, independent of this receptor: Preferential use of TRBV28, TRBJ1-2 and TRBJ2-5 was observed in persistent disease, whereas TRBV20-1 and TRBJ2-1 were favored in newly diagnosed disease. Compared with newly diagnosed patients, persistent Graves' disease patients had lower TCR Shannon entropy and fewer highly expanded clones, which suggests clonal expansion. More public clonotypes were shared among persistent patients (under 3,000) than among newly diagnosed patients (roughly 1,000). The study examined only peripheral blood because the primary lesion, thyroid tissue, could not be accessed. Only the TCR beta chain was sequenced and analyzed. As a limitation, the authors acknowledged that the small sample size may reduce accuracy.

These data were also reused for a study on T cells in Graves' hyperthyroidism and ophthalmopathy. The second study, in turn, reports: Stable Graves' hyperthyroidism was defined as the absence of progression to ophthalmopathy over 18 months of follow-up. Hyperthyroidism patients were newly diagnosed, with disease duration under 2 months, and aged 18 to 65 years. Patients with uncontrolled infections, other autoimmune diseases, pregnancy or lactation were excluded. Diagnoses were based on clinical symptoms, serum thyroxine and TRAb, thyroid ultrasound and orbital computed tomography. A first-round RT-PCR of the TCR CDR3 used the HTBI primer set with the Qiagen OneStep RT-PCR kit. Most expanded thyroid clonotypes (frequency above 0.001) were also detected in blood, a finding suggesting that blood repertoires may reflect thyroid immune responses. A model built on a 13 V-J signature distinguished ophthalmopathy from stable hyperthyroidism, reaching 85% to 90% sensitivity and 81% to 83% specificity in cross-validation and 80%/75% in testing. In validation, progression to ophthalmopathy was predicted by the model with 70% to 71% sensitivity and 72% to 80% specificity, a median of around 6.5 months before onset. TCR V-J signatures able to tell the groups apart were searched for in a discovery cohort of more than 90 patients, of whom approximately 40 had Graves' ophthalmopathy and roughly 58 had stable Graves' hyperthyroidism. Prospective prediction of ophthalmopathy was tested in an independent validation cohort of 18 hyperthyroidism patients and some 17 patients who later progressed to ophthalmopathy. The 100 discovery patients were randomly split 7:3 into training and test sets. In roughly six Graves' hyperthyroidism patients, the study also compared T-cell repertoires from thyroid tissue with T-cell repertoires from blood. After sampling, hyperthyroidism patients received methimazole starting at 30 mg daily, and ophthalmopathy patients received high-dose intravenous methylprednisolone. The libraries were constructed in a second round of multiplex PCR and then size-selected and purified. Libraries were sequenced paired-end with 100 bp reads on an Illumina HiSeq2000. Raw data were processed with SOAPnuke, discarding reads with adapters, uncalled bases, mean Phred below 15, or no exact constant-primer or identifier match. High-quality paired reads were merged with COPE v1.2.5, and unique nucleotide sequences were defined as clonotypes. Clonotypes were aligned to IMGT TRBV, TRBD and TRBJ reference segments using MiTCR v1.1. The analysis included only V-J combinations with a frequency above 0.0001, which together covered 99% to 99.2% of the repertoires. The TCS score was defined as F50 (clonal expansion) divided by E x V (chaos), with BLOSUM62-based TCRdist calculated between CDR3 peptides within each V-J. Welch's t-statistics and random forest reduced roughly 530 V-J features to 13, which were used in a naive Bayes classifier (R e1071). Sample size was not statistically predetermined, and investigators were not blinded to group allocation. TCR Vbeta CDR3 sequencing of some 140 peripheral blood samples (about 45 ophthalmopathy, 75 to 80 hyperthyroidism and approximately 17 progressor patients) is reported in the paper.

The chain couples TRBV7-9 to TRBJ2-5; the D gene is unclear. Sample: peripheral blood mononuclear cells (PBMCs), taken at new diagnosis, from a patient treated with antithyroid drugs. This receptor was obtained from a woman aged 25 to 45 with Graves disease. Donor details come from another sample of the same person, matched by shared clones. The bases read TGTGCCAGCAGCGCGTTAGAGACCCAGTACTTC. Its amino acids are CASSALETQYF.